The 17 T cell receptor beta chains below all came from one sample that was sequenced in a study of blood T cell repertoires in COVID-19. The repertoire was sequenced with immunoSEQ multiplex PCR; TCRdb's copy has only in-frame clones and lacks some. The table has about 280,000 clones, roughly 80% seen once; the top ten hold roughly 4.7%. Material for sequencing was PBMCs or T cells enriched from blood (not recorded which). The receptors here all came from a man in his forties who had been exposed to COVID-19.

The chain carries TRBV12-5 and TRBJ2-7, with 8 bases lining up with TRBD1. Per germline, CDR1 LGHNT and CDR2 FRNRAP. With V trimmed by 3 bases and J by 6 bases, 4 bases remained unmatched. The CDR3 sequence is 13 residues long. The CDR3 nucleotides are TGTGCTAGTGGTTTAGACAGGGGTCGCGAGCAGTACTTC. This translates into CASGLDRGREQYF.

The V and J genes are TRBV5-6 and TRBJ1-3, with no clear D. This CDR3 region has 12 residues. Germline V CDR1 and CDR2: SGHDT, YYEEEE. The V end was cut by 4 bases, the J end by 3 bases, with 5 bases between. The CDR3 DNA sequence: TGTGCCAGCAGCGATAGTGGAAACACCATATATTTT. Translation: CASSDSGNTIYF.

The rearrangement uses TRBV25-1 and TRBJ1-2; D is undetermined. The CDR3 sequence is 16 residues long. From germline, CDR1 is MGHDK and CDR2 SYGVNS. The V end was cut by 4 bases, the J end by 5 bases, with 20 bases between. The CDR3 protein is CASSGYTESRGYGYTF. The DNA for the CDR3 is TGTGCCAGCAGTGGATATACGGAGTCGCGAGGATATGGCTACACCTTC.

This chain joins TRBV5-5 and TRBJ2-1, with 7 positions matching TRBD2. The CDR3 contains 15 residues. CDR1 is SGHKS, CDR2 YYEKEE, per germline (reference sequence). V was clipped by 0 bases and J by 8 bases; unmatched bases: 8. The CDR3 DNA reads as TGTGCCAGCAGCTTGGCCCCGGGAGGAGGGTATGAGCAGTTCTTC. Its protein is CASSLAPGGGYEQFF.

V usage is TRBV19 and J usage is TRBJ2-1; a possible D gene is TRBD2 (5 bases). Looked up from germline, CDR1 is LNHDA and CDR2 is SQIVND (reference sequence). The CDR3 extends over 15 amino acids. Trimming removed 7 bases at V and 1 base at J, with 14 bases between. In DNA, the CDR3 is TGTGCCAGTAAACGGGTTAGCGTTTCCTACAATGAGCAGTTCTTC. Translation gives CASKRVSVSYNEQFF.

The chain is built from TRBV7-9 and TRBJ2-5; 8 nucleotides match TRBD1. The CDR3 spans 13 residues. Germline V CDR1 and CDR2: SEHNR, FQNEAQ (reference sequence). The junction had 4 bases not matched to a gene; V was cut back by 5 bases and J by 5 bases. The CDR3 bases are TGTGCCAGCAGCCCGGACAGGGATGAGACCCAGTACTTC. It is translated as CASSPDRDETQYF. The full variable domain, with the rest looked up from reference TRBV7-9 and TRBJ2-5, is DTGVSQNPRHKITKRGQNVTFRCDPISEHNRLYWYRQTLGQGPEFLTYFQNEAQLEKSRLLSDRFSAERPKGSFSTLEIQRTEQGDSAMYLCASSPDRDETQYFGPGTRLLVL.

With respect to this clone: The identical CDR3 is also encoded by other nucleotide sequences in the sample. CDR3 sequence reads: CASSKGQGNEKLFF. DNA of the CDR3: TGTGCCAGCAGCAAGGGACAGGGTAACGAAAAACTGTTTTTT. The chain carries TRBV7-9 and TRBJ1-4, with TRBD1 identical over 9 bases. The junction had 6 bases not matched to a gene; V was cut back by 5 bases and J by 8 bases. Germline CDR1 and CDR2: SEHNR and FQNEAQ (reference sequence). The CDR3 extends over 14 amino acids.

CDR3 sequence (DNA): TGTGCCACCATGACCAGGGGTGGACCCCAGCATTTT. Residues: CATMTRGGPQHF. The chain carries TRBV6-5 and TRBJ1-5; a possible D gene is TRBD1 (6 bases). Germline loops: CDR1 MNHEY, CDR2 SVGAGI. V was pared by 10 bases and J by 10 bases, with 17 bases between. The CDR3 length is 12 residues.

The chain is built from TRBV11-2 and TRBJ1-1; 9 bases are a match to TRBD1. Unmatched junction bases numbered 11, after V lost 6 bases and J lost 0 bases. The CDR3 totals 17 residues. The germline V gene encodes CDR1 SGHAT and CDR2 FQNNGV. Here the CDR3 reads CASRRLGTGTMNTEAFF. The CDR3 bases are TGTGCCAGCAGAAGACTCGGGACAGGGACGATGAACACTGAAGCTTTCTTT.

The J gene is TRBJ2-3, the V gene TRBV7-2, with D hard to call. This CDR3 has 12 amino acids. V lost 11 bases and J 1 base, leaving 10 bases between the germline ends. Germline CDR1 SGHTA, CDR2 FQGNSA. This CDR3 reads CAASPGTDTQYF. The CDR3 region has the DNA TGTGCCGCCTCGCCGGGCACAGATACGCAGTATTTT.

The rearrangement uses TRBV27 and TRBJ2-1; 13 bases fit TRBD2. This CDR3 has 20 residues. Germline V gene lookup returns CDR1 MNHEY and CDR2 SMNVEV (reference sequence). The V segment lost 6 bases and the J segment 2 bases; nucleotides outside the gene matches: 16. This chain's CDR3 is CASRIKGLAGASGAYNEQFF. CDR3 in DNA: TGTGCCAGCAGGATTAAAGGACTAGCGGGAGCGTCTGGTGCCTACAATGAGCAGTTCTTC.

The rearrangement joins TRBV6-6 to TRBJ1-5, with 8 bases fitting TRBD1. There are 13 residues in the CDR3. CDR1 is MNHNY and CDR2 is SVGAGI in the germline V gene (reference sequence). V lost 8 bases and J lost 4; bases outside the gene matches: 4. CDR3 sequence: CASQGASNQPQHF. In DNA form, the CDR3 reads TGTGCCAGCCAGGGGGCCTCTAATCAGCCCCAGCATTTT.

The chain's CDR3 is CASSQVDSGMAGELFF. In DNA form, the CDR3 reads TGTGCCAGCAGCCAAGTTGATAGCGGGATGGCCGGGGAGCTGTTTTTT. This chain joins TRBV3-1 (or the pseudogene TRBV3-2) and TRBJ2-2; the match to TRBD2 covers 8 bases. The CDR3 extends over 16 amino acids. Germline V gene data show CDR1 as LGHDT and CDR2 as YNNKEL (reference sequence). V dropped 1 base and J dropped 6; count of bases not matched to a gene: 7.

The CDR3 reads CASSSRTEPQHF. The CDR3 DNA is TGTGCCAGCAGCTCCCGCACGGAGCCCCAGCATTTT. The chain links TRBV7-2 to TRBJ1-5; D gene uncertain. Germline-derived CDR1 and CDR2 are SGHTA and FQGNSA. CDR3 length: 12 residues. V lost 4 bases and J lost 8, with 9 bases in between.

The chain has TRBV3-1 (or the pseudogene TRBV3-2) and TRBJ1-2, with a possible D match to TRBD1 (5 bases). The V end was cut by 0 bases, the J end by 1 base, with 12 bases between. Germline V lookup: CDR1 LGHDT, CDR2 YNNKEL (reference sequence). CDR3 length: 16 residues. CDR3 region: CASSQDPRALNYGYTF. Here the CDR3 DNA reads TGTGCCAGCAGCCAAGACCCCAGGGCCCTTAACTATGGCTACACCTTC.

The gene calls are TRBV1 and TRBJ1-4; no check of the table's D call, TRBD1, against the DNA was made. TRBV1 is annotated as a pseudogene. The CDR3 loop spans 15 amino acids. The chain's CDR3 is CTSSQRQAREEKLFF. As DNA, the CDR3 is TGCACCAGCAGCCAAAGGCAGGCCAGGGAAGAAAAACTGTTTTTT.

J is TRBJ2-1 and V is TRBV6-6; 8 positions agree with TRBD2. Per germline, CDR1 MNHNY and CDR2 SVGAGI (reference sequence). V was clipped by 2 bases and J by 6 bases; unmatched bases: 6. The CDR3 covers 15 residues. The CDR3 sequence: CASSYPGGSGNEQFF. The CDR3 bases are TGTGCCAGCAGTTACCCGGGGGGGAGCGGCAATGAGCAGTTCTTC.